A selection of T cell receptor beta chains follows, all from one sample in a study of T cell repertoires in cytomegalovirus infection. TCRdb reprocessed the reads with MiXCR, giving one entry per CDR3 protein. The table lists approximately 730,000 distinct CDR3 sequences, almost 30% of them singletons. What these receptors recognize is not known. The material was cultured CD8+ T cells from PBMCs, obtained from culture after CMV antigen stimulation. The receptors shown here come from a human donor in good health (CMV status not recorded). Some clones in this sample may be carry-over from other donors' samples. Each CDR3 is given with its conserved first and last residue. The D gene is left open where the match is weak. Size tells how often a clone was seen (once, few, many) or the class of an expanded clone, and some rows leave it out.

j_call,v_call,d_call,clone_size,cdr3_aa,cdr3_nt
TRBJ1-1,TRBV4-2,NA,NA,CASSQAGTANTEAFF,TGTGCCAGCAGCCAAGCCGGGACGGCGAACACTGAAGCTTTCTTT
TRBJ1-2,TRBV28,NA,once,CASTLTPGDMRGYTF,TGTGCCAGCACCCTTACTCCCGGGGACATGCGTGGCTACACCTTC
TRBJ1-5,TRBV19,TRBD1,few,CASDPGTGNQPQHF,TGTGCCAGTGACCCCGGGACAGGGAATCAGCCCCAGCATTTT
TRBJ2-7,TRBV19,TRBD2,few,CASSTPGLAGGGIYEQYF,TGTGCCAGTAGTACTCCGGGACTAGCGGGGGGAGGCATCTACGAGCAGTACTTC
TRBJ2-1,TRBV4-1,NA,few,CASSQGRGGPSSYNEQFF,TGCGCCAGCAGCCAGGGGAGGGGGGGGCCATCTTCCTACAATGAGCAGTTCTTC
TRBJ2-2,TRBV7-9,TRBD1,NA,CASSPRHRGDTGELFF,TGTGCCAGCAGCCCCCGCCACAGGGGGGACACCGGGGAGCTGTTTTTT
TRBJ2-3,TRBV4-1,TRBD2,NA,CASSQDGGYFTDTQYF,TGCGCCAGCAGCCAAGACGGGGGGTACTTCACAGATACGCAGTATTTT
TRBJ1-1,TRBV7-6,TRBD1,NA,CASSLAWGAGGNTEAFF,TGTGCCAGCAGCTTAGCCTGGGGGGCAGGGGGAAACACTGAAGCTTTCTTT
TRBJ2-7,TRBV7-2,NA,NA,CASSLGGRLLAQFLAYEQYF,TGTGCCAGCAGCTTAGGCGGGCGACTGTTGGCCCAATTTTTAGCCTACGAGCAGTACTTC
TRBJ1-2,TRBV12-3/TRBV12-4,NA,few,CASSLRGSANYGYTF,TGTGCCAGCAGTTTAAGGGGGTCAGCTAACTATGGCTACACCTTC
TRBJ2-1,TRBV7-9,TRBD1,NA,CASSPRTGPGHEQFF,TGTGCCAGCAGCCCCAGGACAGGGCCCGGACATGAGCAGTTCTTC
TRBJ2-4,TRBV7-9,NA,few,CASSGSAKNIQYF,TGTGCCAGCAGTGGATCGGCCAAAAACATTCAGTACTTC
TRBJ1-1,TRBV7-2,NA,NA,CASRLDSYTEAFF,TGTGCCAGCAGATTAGATTCCTACACTGAAGCTTTCTTT
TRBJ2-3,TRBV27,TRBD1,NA,CASSPWTGPSTDTQYF,TGTGCCAGCAGTCCCTGGACAGGTCCTAGCACAGATACGCAGTATTTT
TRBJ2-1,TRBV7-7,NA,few,CASSYSWGNEQFF,TGTGCTAGCAGCTACTCTTGGGGGAATGAGCAGTTCTTC
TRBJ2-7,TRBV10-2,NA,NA,CASSEGGFGEQYF,TGCGCCAGCAGTGAGGGAGGGTTTGGCGAGCAGTACTTC
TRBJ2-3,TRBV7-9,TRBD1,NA,CASSGQGFTDTQYF,TGTGCCTCCTCAGGACAGGGGTTCACAGATACGCAGTATTTT
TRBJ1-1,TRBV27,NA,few,CASVSNTEAFF,TGTGCCAGCGTATCGAACACTGAAGCTTTCTTT
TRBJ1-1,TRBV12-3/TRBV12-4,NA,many,CASSLGTSLSTEAFF,TGTGCCAGCAGTTTAGGGACCTCCCTCAGCACTGAAGCTTTCTTT
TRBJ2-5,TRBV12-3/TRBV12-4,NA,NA,CASSLTPLGATRETQYF,TGTGCCAGCAGTTTAACCCCCTTGGGCGCGACCCGAGAGACCCAGTACTTC
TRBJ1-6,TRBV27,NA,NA,CASSLPRSLYNSPLHF,TGTGCCAGCAGTCTTCCCCGATCCCTCTATAATTCACCCCTCCACTTT
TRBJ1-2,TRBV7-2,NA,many,CASSQDRFPVPNYGYTF,TGTGCCAGCAGCCAAGACAGGTTCCCCGTTCCTAACTATGGCTACACCTTC
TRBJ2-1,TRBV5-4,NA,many,CASSLLGQGNNEQFF,TGTGCCAGCAGCTTGTTAGGTCAGGGCAATAATGAGCAGTTCTTC
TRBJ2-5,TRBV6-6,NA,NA,CASSYPPGREETQYF,TGTGCCAGCAGTTACCCACCGGGGCGGGAAGAGACCCAGTACTTC
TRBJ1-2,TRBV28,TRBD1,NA,CASSLNRGHLVYGYTF,TGTGCCAGCAGTTTAAACAGGGGCCATCTCGTCTATGGCTACACCTTC
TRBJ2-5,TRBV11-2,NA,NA,CASSPSGFAGETQYF,TGTGCCAGCAGCCCTAGTGGATTTGCGGGGGAGACCCAGTACTTC
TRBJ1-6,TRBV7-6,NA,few,CASSLQGRGSYNSPLHF,TGTGCCAGCAGCTTACAGGGGCGAGGCTCCTATAATTCACCCCTCCACTTT
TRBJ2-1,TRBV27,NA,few,CASSLGPDRNNEQFF,TGTGCCAGCAGTTTGGGGCCCGACAGAAACAATGAGCAGTTCTTC
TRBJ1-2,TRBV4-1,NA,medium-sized,CASSHLDRISYGYTF,TGCGCCAGCAGCCACTTAGACAGGATCTCCTATGGCTACACCTTC
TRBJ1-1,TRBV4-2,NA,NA,CASSQRRGQNTEAFF,TGTGCCAGCAGCCAAAGGAGAGGGCAGAACACTGAAGCTTTCTTT
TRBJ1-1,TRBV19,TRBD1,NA,CASSSPGTGMNTEAFF,TGTGCCAGTAGTAGTCCCGGGACAGGGATGAACACTGAAGCTTTCTTT
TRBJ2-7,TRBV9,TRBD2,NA,CASSVGLAGRSYEQYF,TGTGCCAGCAGCGTAGGGCTAGCGGGGAGATCCTACGAGCAGTACTTC
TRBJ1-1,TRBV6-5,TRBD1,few,CASSYFRGQGNTEAFF,TGTGCCAGCAGTTACTTCAGGGGGCAGGGGAACACTGAAGCTTTCTTT
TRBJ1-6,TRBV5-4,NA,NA,CASSLDEISYNSPLHF,TGTGCCAGCAGCTTGGACGAAATATCATATAATTCACCCCTCCACTTT
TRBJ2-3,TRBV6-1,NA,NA,CASSETFRLPDTQYF,TGTGCCAGCAGTGAAACGTTTAGGCTTCCCGATACGCAGTATTTT
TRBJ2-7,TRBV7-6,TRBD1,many,CASSPRDSTYEQYF,TGTGCCAGCAGCCCCCGGGACAGTACCTACGAGCAGTACTTC
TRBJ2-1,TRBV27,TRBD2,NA,CASRPGGGFNEQFF,TGTGCCAGCAGGCCGGGCGGGGGGTTCAATGAGCAGTTCTTC
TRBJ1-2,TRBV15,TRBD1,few,CATSREGMLWGQGLSEYGYTF,TGTGCCACCAGCAGAGAGGGAATGTTATGGGGACAGGGCCTGTCTGAGTATGGCTACACCTTC
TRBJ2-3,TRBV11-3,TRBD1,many,CASSTRDRGSTDTQYF,TGTGCCAGCAGCACACGGGACAGGGGGTCCACAGATACGCAGTATTTT
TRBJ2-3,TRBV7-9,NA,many,CASSLAPQTTTTDTQYF,TGTGCCAGCAGCTTAGCGCCCCAAACGACTACCACAGATACGCAGTATTTT
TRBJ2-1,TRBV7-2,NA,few,CASSLREGWDEQFF,TGTGCCAGCAGCTTAAGGGAAGGGTGGGATGAGCAGTTCTTC
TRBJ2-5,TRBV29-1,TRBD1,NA,CSVQDREETQYF,TGCAGCGTTCAAGACAGGGAAGAGACCCAGTACTTC
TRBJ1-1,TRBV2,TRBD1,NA,CASSLGTATNTEAFF,TGTGCCAGCAGCCTCGGGACAGCCACGAACACTGAAGCTTTCTTT
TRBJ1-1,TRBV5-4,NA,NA,CASSSGFSEAFF,TGTGCCAGCAGCTCGGGGTTTTCGGAAGCTTTCTTT
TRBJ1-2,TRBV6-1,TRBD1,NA,CASSEVVTGRNYTF,TGTGCCAGCAGTGAAGTAGTGACAGGGAGAAACTACACCTTC
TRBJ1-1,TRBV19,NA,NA,CASIQGAGEAFF,TGTGCCAGTATCCAAGGAGCCGGGGAAGCTTTCTTT
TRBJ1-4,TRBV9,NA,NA,CASSEGGSNEKLFF,TGTGCCAGCAGCGAGGGGGGGTCTAATGAAAAACTGTTCTTT
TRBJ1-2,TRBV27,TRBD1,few,CASSLTDRVHYGYTF,TGTGCCAGCAGTTTAACCGACAGGGTTCACTATGGCTACACCTTC
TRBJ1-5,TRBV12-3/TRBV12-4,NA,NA,CASSPSWGLSNQPQHF,TGTGCCAGCAGTCCCTCTTGGGGGCTTAGCAATCAGCCCCAGCATTTT
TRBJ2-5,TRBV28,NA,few,CASSLVRDSQETQYF,TGTGCCAGCAGTTTAGTAAGGGACTCCCAAGAGACCCAGTACTTC
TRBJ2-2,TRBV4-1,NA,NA,CASSQEPGVDTGELFF,TGCGCCAGCAGCCAAGAGCCAGGGGTAGACACCGGGGAGCTGTTTTTT
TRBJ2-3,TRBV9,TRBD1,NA,CASSVTGGVDTQYF,TGTGCCAGCAGCGTGACAGGGGGAGTAGATACGCAGTATTTT
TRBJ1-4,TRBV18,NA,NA,CASSNADGDEKLFF,TGTGCCAGCTCAAATGCGGACGGGGATGAAAAACTGTTTTTT
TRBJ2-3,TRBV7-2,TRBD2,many,CASSSMSGGTDTQYF,TGTGCCAGCAGTTCGATGAGCGGGGGCACAGATACGCAGTATTTT
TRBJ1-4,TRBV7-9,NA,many,CASSYLGDEKLFF,TGTGCCAGCAGTTATCTCGGAGACGAAAAACTGTTTTTT